The source of this T cell receptor (beta chain) is a study of blood T cell repertoires in COVID-19. Study summary: Sites across the United States, Italy and Spain contributed samples from acute and convalescent COVID-19.

Using immunoSEQ multiplex PCR, the repertoire was profiled, and TCRdb retains in-frame clones only, with some absent. The repertoire holds around 120,000 clones, with around 87% as singletons. This receptor was taken from a woman aged 70-85 years with acute or convalescent COVID-19. The sequencing input was peripheral blood.

This CDR3 is CASSGGGTEAFF. The CDR3 region has the DNA TGTGCCAGCTCCGGGGGAGGGACTGAAGCTTTCTTT. The chain is built from TRBV18 and TRBJ1-1, with D maybe TRBD1 (5 bases). The CDR3 has 12 residues. The germline V gene has CDR1 KGHSH and CDR2 LQKENI. Trimming shortened V by 6 bases and J by 5 bases, and 10 bases separated the two germline ends.